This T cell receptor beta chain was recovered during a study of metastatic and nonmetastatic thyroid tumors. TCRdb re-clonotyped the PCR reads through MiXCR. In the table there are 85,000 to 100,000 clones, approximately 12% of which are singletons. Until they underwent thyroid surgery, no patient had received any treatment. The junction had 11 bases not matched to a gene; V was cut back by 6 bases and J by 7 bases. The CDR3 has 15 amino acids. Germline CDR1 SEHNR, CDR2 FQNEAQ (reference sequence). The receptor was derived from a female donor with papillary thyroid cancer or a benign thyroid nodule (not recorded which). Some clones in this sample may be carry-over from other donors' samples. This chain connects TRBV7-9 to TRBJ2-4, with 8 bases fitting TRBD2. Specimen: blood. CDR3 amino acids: CASRPRGGRVNIQYF. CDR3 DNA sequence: TGTGCCAGCAGACCCCGGGGGGGGAGGGTTAACATTCAGTACTTC.